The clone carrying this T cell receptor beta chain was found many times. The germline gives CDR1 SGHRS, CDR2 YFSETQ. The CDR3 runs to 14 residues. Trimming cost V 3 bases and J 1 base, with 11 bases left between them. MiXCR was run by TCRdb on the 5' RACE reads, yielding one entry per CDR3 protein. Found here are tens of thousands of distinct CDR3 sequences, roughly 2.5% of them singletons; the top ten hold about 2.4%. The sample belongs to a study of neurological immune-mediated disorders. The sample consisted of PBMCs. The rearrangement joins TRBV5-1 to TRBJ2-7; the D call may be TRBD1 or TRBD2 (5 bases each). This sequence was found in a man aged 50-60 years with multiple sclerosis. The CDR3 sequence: CASSSGTVSYEQYF. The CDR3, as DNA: TGCGCCAGCAGCTCAGGGACGGTTTCCTACGAGCAGTACTTC.